Below are 24 T cell receptor beta chains sequenced from a single sample in a study of beta chain features in type 1 diabetes. Sequenced material consisted of expressed TCRB transcripts (all of the isolated RNA was reverse transcribed). TCRdb's table, derived via immunoSEQ multiplex PCR, lists solely in-frame clones and lacks some. The sample contains under 300,000 clones, under 8.5% of which appear only once. Sequences were obtained from central memory CD4+ T cells from blood. The source of these receptors is a woman aged 18-35 years in good health.

This clone was recorded a few times. V usage is TRBV30 and J usage is TRBJ2-3; D gene ambiguous. This CDR3 is 11 amino acids long. Germline assignment: CDR1 GTSNPN and CDR2 SVGIG (reference sequence). Trimming removed 2 bases from V and 0 bases from J, with 0 bases in between. CDR3 nucleotide sequence: TGTGCCTGGAGTAGCACAGATACGCAGTATTTT. It yields the protein CAWSSTDTQYF.

This clone has only a few counts. The chain is built from TRBV27 and TRBJ2-2; D remains ambiguous. V was trimmed by 3 bases and J by 1 base, leaving 15 bases between them. The germline V gene has CDR1 MNHEY and CDR2 SMNVEV (reference sequence). CDR3 size: 17 residues. The CDR3 DNA is TGTGCCAGCAGTTTCACGTACAGTAGGCTGAACACCGGGGAGCTGTTTTTT. Its translation is CASSFTYSRLNTGELFF.

This clone was seen more than once but under ten times. The chain is built from TRBV5-1 and TRBJ1-1; TRBD1 aligns across 7 bases. This CDR3 contains 13 residues. The V and J ends lost 5 bases and 6 bases, in that order; junction bases with no gene match: 7. The V gene's germline CDR1 is SGHRS and CDR2 YFSETQ. The CDR3 DNA reads as TGCGCCAGCAGTATTACAGGGGCCGCTGAAGCTTTCTTT. This codes for CASSITGAAEAFF.

The table lists this clone with a few counts. The rearrangement uses TRBV5-1 and TRBJ1-2; D unclear. CDR3 length: 14 residues. Germline CDR1 SGHRS, CDR2 YFSETQ. Trimming took 0 bases from V and 5 from J, leaving 11 bases between them. CDR3 sequence (DNA): TGCGCCAGCAGCTTGGTTACAGCCCGTTATGGCTACACCTTC. Residues: CASSLVTARYGYTF.

This clone was counted many times. V and J are TRBV7-2 and TRBJ2-1; TRBD2 matches 8 bases. V lost 1 base to trimming and J lost 0 bases; unmatched junction nucleotides: 11. Germline CDR1 is SGHTA and CDR2 is FQGNSA. CDR3 length equals 19 residues. This CDR3 reads CASSLGWLAGRSSYNEQFF. As DNA, the CDR3 is TGTGCCAGCAGCTTAGGCTGGCTAGCGGGCCGAAGCTCCTACAATGAGCAGTTCTTC. Full variable domain (outside the CDR3, taken from reference TRBV7-2 and TRBJ2-1): GAGVSQSPSNKVTEKGKDVELRCDPISGHTALYWYRQSLGQGLEFLIYFQGNSAPDKSGLPSDRFSAERTGGSVSTLTIQRTQQEDSAVYLCASSLGWLAGRSSYNEQFFGPGTRLTVL.

This clone was seen more than once but under ten times. The chain employs TRBV5-1 and TRBJ1-5, with TRBD1 identical over 10 bases. Trimming took 4 bases from V and 7 from J; bases not matched to a gene: 11. This CDR3 region has 16 residues. Germline-derived CDR1 and CDR2 are SGHRS and YFSETQ. CDR3 nucleotide sequence: TGCGCCAGCAGCGAATCCGGGACAGGGGTAGGACAGCCCCAGCATTTT. Translation: CASSESGTGVGQPQHF.

This clone appeared a few times. The chain couples TRBV2 to TRBJ1-6, with D perhaps TRBD1 (6 bases). Trimming left V 7 bases short and J 10 bases short, with 17 bases between. CDR3 length: 14 residues. CDR1 and CDR2 from the germline V gene are SNHLY and FYNNEI. Here the CDR3 DNA reads TGTGCCAGCATATCAGGGGCAGTAAACTCACCCCTCCACTTT. Its translation: CASISGAVNSPLHF.

This clone has a handful of counts. The V call is TRBV5-6, the J call TRBJ2-4; tentatively, D is TRBD1 (6 bases). The germline V and J ends were trimmed by 4 bases and 3 bases, with 14 bases remaining between them. Germline V gene data show CDR1 as SGHDT and CDR2 as YYEEEE. The CDR3 extends over 15 amino acids. CDR3 in DNA: TGTGCCAGCAGCCAAAAACAGGGAGACAAAAACATTCAGTACTTC. This gives the protein CASSQKQGDKNIQYF.

This clone occurred a few times. The CDR3 DNA is TGTGCCAGCAGCTTGCAGCGACAAGAGACCCAGTACTTC. It encodes CASSLQRQETQYF. The chain recombines TRBV7-2 with TRBJ2-5; D gene ambiguous. The CDR3 sequence is 13 residues long. Trimming removed 3 bases from V and 2 bases from J, with 7 bases in between. Germline V gene sequence: CDR1 SGHTA, CDR2 FQGNSA.

This clone was counted a few times. The V gene is TRBV19, the J gene TRBJ2-2; no reliable D call. This CDR3 contains 14 residues. The V and J ends lost 7 bases and 2 bases respectively, with 11 bases between them. Per the germline V gene, CDR1 is LNHDA and CDR2 is SQIVND (reference sequence). CDR3 loop: CASTRAGNTGELFF. In DNA form, the CDR3 reads TGTGCCAGTACTAGAGCCGGTAACACCGGGGAGCTGTTTTTT.

V is TRBV5-4 and J is TRBJ2-3, with 12 bases fitting TRBD2. The CDR3 loop spans 17 amino acids. V lost 4 bases to trimming and J lost 0 bases; unmatched junction nucleotides: 6. CDR1 and CDR2 from the germline V gene are SGHNT and YYREEE (reference sequence). The DNA of the CDR3 is TGTGCCAGCAGCGGGGGACTAGCGGGCCCTAGCACAGATACGCAGTATTTT. This gives the protein CASSGGLAGPSTDTQYF.

In its sample, this clone was seen a few times. The chain has TRBV5-1 and TRBJ1-1; unclear D gene. Trimming cost V 1 base and J 1 base, with 5 bases left between them. Germline V CDR1 and CDR2: SGHRS, YFSETQ. The CDR3 extends over 13 amino acids. The CDR3 loop is CASSLNRNTEAFF. In nucleotides, the CDR3 is TGCGCCAGCAGCTTGAACAGGAACACTGAAGCTTTCTTT.

CDR3 region: CASSSGTGLTEQYF. CDR3 coding DNA: TGTGCCAGCAGCTCCGGGACCGGGCTCACCGAGCAGTACTTC. V is TRBV11-3 and J is TRBJ2-7; D may be TRBD1 or TRBD2 (5 bases each). The CDR3 sequence is 14 residues long. The germline CDR1 and CDR2 sequences are SGHNT and YENEEA. V dropped 4 bases and J dropped 6 bases, with 16 bases sitting between them.

Ten or more counts support this clone. The chain has TRBV30 and TRBJ2-5, with D perhaps TRBD1 (6 bases). This CDR3 is built from 14 residues. V lost 6 bases and J 3 bases, leaving 17 bases between the germline ends. Germline CDR1 GTSNPN, CDR2 SVGIG (reference sequence). Here the CDR3 reads CACRTAGREETQYF. CDR3 DNA: TGTGCCTGCCGGACAGCAGGCCGAGAAGAGACCCAGTACTTC.

The rearrangement uses TRBV6-6 and TRBJ2-6; D gene ambiguous. The CDR3 consists of 14 residues. Deletions cut 0 bases from V and 2 bases from J, with 2 bases between. Germline V gives CDR1 MNHNY, CDR2 SVGAGI (reference sequence). This CDR3 reads CASSYSTGANVLTF. CDR3 nucleotides: TGTGCCAGCAGTTACTCGACTGGGGCCAACGTCCTGACTTTC.

DNA of the CDR3: TGTGCCAGCAGCGCCAGGGGTGATGGCTACACCTTC. Translating gives CASSARGDGYTF. The chain uses TRBV9 and TRBJ1-2, with D possibly being TRBD1 (6 bases). Germline V gene data show CDR1 as SGDLS and CDR2 as YYNGEE. This CDR3 spans 12 amino acids. V lost 3 bases and J lost 6, with 9 bases in between.

This clone was detected only a few times. The V call is TRBV11-3, the J call TRBJ2-4; perhaps TRBD2 as D (5 bases). Trimming stripped 0 bases from V and 16 bases from J, with 16 bases between. The CDR3 has 13 amino acids. Looked up from germline, CDR1 is SGHNT and CDR2 is YENEEA. DNA of the CDR3: TGTGCCAGCAGCTTAGAAAGCGGCTCGTTCGAATACTTC. Translation: CASSLESGSFEYF.

This clone appeared a few times. The gene calls are TRBV6-6 and TRBJ1-2; D remains ambiguous. V was trimmed by 6 bases and J by 4 bases, leaving 15 bases between them. The germline V gene encodes CDR1 MNHNY and CDR2 SVGAGI (reference sequence). The CDR3 runs 14 residues. The CDR3 coding sequence is TGTGCCAGCAGCCCGACCCGAGAGGGCTATGGCTACACCTTC. Translation gives CASSPTREGYGYTF.

This chain joins TRBV30 and TRBJ2-5, with 8 bases that match TRBD2. The J call is doubtful: the DNA matches TRBJ2-7 better. This CDR3 region has 13 residues. The germline V gene encodes CDR1 GTSNPN and CDR2 SVGIG (reference sequence). In DNA form, the CDR3 reads TGTGCCTGGAGGAGCGGGAGCAGTGGCGAGCAGTACTTC. It codes for CAWRSGSSGEQYF.

This chain connects TRBV19 to TRBJ2-1, with 11 bases fitting TRBD2. The CDR3 loop spans 17 amino acids. Trimming cost V 5 bases and J 7 bases; bases outside gene matches: 13. The germline V gene encodes CDR1 LNHDA and CDR2 SQIVND (reference sequence). This chain's CDR3 is CASSVTSGITIWNEQFF. The CDR3 coding sequence is TGTGCCAGTAGTGTGACTAGCGGGATCACGATTTGGAATGAGCAGTTCTTC.

This clone was seen a handful of times. V is TRBV9 and J is TRBJ1-2, with D tentatively TRBD1 (6 bases). The germline V gene encodes CDR1 SGDLS and CDR2 YYNGEE. V lost 4 bases to trimming and J lost 2 bases, with 18 bases between them. CDR3 length: 16 amino acids. In nucleotides, the CDR3 is TGTGCCAGCAGCCACCAAAGGACAGATACAAACTATGGCTACACCTTC. Amino acids: CASSHQRTDTNYGYTF.

This clone was counted a few times. A junction boundary mismatches the germline segment, possibly from a read error. The CDR3 nucleotides are TGTGCCAGCAGTCAAGCGGGGGAGAGGCATACGCAGTATTTT. It yields the protein CASSQAGERHTQYF. This chain connects TRBV4-1 to TRBJ2-3, with TRBD2 identical over 8 bases. This CDR3 region has 14 residues. Germline values: CDR1 MGHRA, CDR2 YSYEKL.

The table lists this clone with many counts. V gene TRBV7-2 combines with J gene TRBJ1-5; unclear D gene. The CDR3 runs to 15 residues. Trimming removed 5 bases from V and 4 bases from J, with 15 bases in between. Germline V gene data show CDR1 as SGHTA and CDR2 as FQGNSA. CDR3 protein: CASSAGRRVNQPQHF. The DNA of the CDR3 is TGTGCCAGCAGCGCCGGACGGAGAGTTAATCAGCCCCAGCATTTT. Full variable domain (remainder filled in from reference TRBV7-2 and TRBJ1-5): GAGVSQSPSNKVTEKGKDVELRCDPISGHTALYWYRQSLGQGLEFLIYFQGNSAPDKSGLPSDRFSAERTGGSVSTLTIQRTQQEDSAVYLCASSAGRRVNQPQHFGDGTRLSIL.

CDR3 DNA: TGCGCCAGCAGCAACCCAGGGGTTGGGAGCAATCAGCCCCAGCATTTT. Residues: CASSNPGVGSNQPQHF. The chain is built from TRBV4-1 and TRBJ1-5; maybe TRBD1 (6 bases). Germline-derived CDR1 and CDR2 are MGHRA and YSYEKL. The CDR3 has 16 residues. Trimming removed 5 bases from V and 1 base from J, with 15 bases in between.